This record looks at one T cell receptor beta chain sequence and its context. Its target is not known. Using immunoSEQ multiplex PCR, the repertoire was profiled, and TCRdb retains in-frame clones only, with some absent. The sample has 90,000 to 150,000 clones, about 84% seen once. The entry originates in a study of cytomegalovirus exposure and HLA in healthy donors. General study findings and limits: Most observed TCR sequences were rare, whereas some public TCRs were detected in many donors.

The source of this sequence is a man aged 18 to 29 in good health and CMV-seronegative. Specimen: PBMCs.

The CDR3: CASLITPEGLGGYTF. In nucleotides, the CDR3 is TGTGCCAGCTTAATAACACCGGAGGGGCTGGGTGGCTACACCTTC. The chain links TRBV7-2 to TRBJ1-2; D might be TRBD1 (5 bases). The CDR3 is 15 residues long. CDR1 SGHTA and CDR2 FQGNSA come from the germline V gene. V lost 8 bases and J lost 7, with 23 bases in between. The variable domain in full, with the rest retrieved from reference TRBV7-2 and TRBJ1-2, is GAGVSQSPSNKVTEKGKDVELRCDPISGHTALYWYRQSLGQGLEFLIYFQGNSAPDKSGLPSDRFSAERTGGSVSTLTIQRTQQEDSAVYLCASLITPEGLGGYTFGSGTRLTVV.